One and the same sample provided the 18 T cell receptor beta chains below, sequenced in a study of follicular helper T cells after annual influenza vaccination. Profiled with immunoSEQ multiplex PCR; TCRdb holds only in-frame clones, not every one. Of about 7,100 clones listed, around 80% were seen once; the top ten hold just over 1.4%. Time point: 2015-2016 season, 7 days after influenza vaccination. This sample comprised CXCR5- memory CD4+ T cells sorted from blood, obtained 7 days after influenza vaccination. The source is an adult who received the influenza vaccine.

This rearrangement joins TRBV9 to TRBJ2-2; D gene ambiguous. V was shortened by 0 bases and J by 2 bases, with 11 bases between the two germline ends. The CDR3 is 16 amino acids. Germline lookup yields CDR1 SGDLS and CDR2 YYNGEE. CDR3 sequence: CASSVGQNYNTGELFF. DNA of the CDR3: TGTGCCAGCAGCGTAGGGCAGAACTATAACACCGGGGAGCTGTTTTTT.

The CDR3 DNA reads as TGTGCCACCAGGCAACGGGGCCGAGCGGGGGGGTTGTACAATGAGCAGTTCTTC. Residues: CATRQRGRAGGLYNEQFF. The chain couples TRBV15 to TRBJ2-1, with 10 nucleotides matching TRBD2. V dropped 6 bases and J dropped 4; count of bases not matched to a gene: 15. CDR3 length: 18 residues. Germline V gene data show CDR1 as LNHNV and CDR2 as YYDKDF (reference sequence).

This chain joins TRBV7-2 and TRBJ2-2; no clear D gene. Germline V gene sequence: CDR1 SGHTA, CDR2 FQGNSA. The CDR3 consists of 15 residues. Between the trimmed V and J ends, which lost 5 bases and 1 base, there was a span of 11 bases. CDR3 nucleotides: TGTGCCAGCAGCATCACTGGGTTGAACACCGGGGAGCTGTTTTTT. This translates into CASSITGLNTGELFF. The variable domain in full, completed from reference TRBV7-2 and TRBJ2-2, reads GAGVSQSPSNKVTEKGKDVELRCDPISGHTALYWYRQSLGQGLEFLIYFQGNSAPDKSGLPSDRFSAERTGGSVSTLTIQRTQQEDSAVYLCASSITGLNTGELFFGEGSRLTVL.

This chain connects TRBV23-1 to TRBJ2-5; 9 nucleotides align to TRBD1. TRBV23-1 is classed as an ORF, of uncertain function. V trimming: 4 bases; J trimming: 5 bases; junction bases outside the gene matches: 17. The CDR3 consists of 18 residues. The CDR3 DNA follows: TGCGCCAGCAGTCCCCGAGATATAGGACAGGGGAGGGGGGAGACCCAGTACTTC. This encodes CASSPRDIGQGRGETQYF.

This rearrangement joins TRBV4-2 to TRBJ1-1, with D unresolved. V lost 3 bases, J lost 1 base, and 12 bases lay in between. CDR1 is LGHNA, CDR2 YNFKEQ, per germline. The CDR3 is 15 amino acids. This CDR3 reads CASSQGNGRNTEAFF. The CDR3 nucleotides read TGTGCCAGCAGCCAGGGCAACGGACGGAACACTGAAGCTTTCTTT.

The V call is TRBV5-1, the J call TRBJ2-2; TRBD2 aligns across 11 bases. The CDR3 has 18 residues. J gave up 5 bases and V 4 bases, and 13 bases lay outside the gene matches. Germline V gene lookup returns CDR1 SGHRS and CDR2 YFSETQ. CDR3 region: CASSAGATSGKSTGELFF. DNA for the CDR3: TGCGCCAGCAGCGCCGGGGCGACTAGCGGGAAGTCGACCGGGGAGCTGTTTTTT.

The chain employs TRBV5-4 and TRBJ2-2; 11 positions agree with TRBD2. The CDR3 consists of 18 residues. The ends lost 3 bases at V and 5 bases at J; junction bases unmatched: 12. The V gene's germline CDR1 is SGHNT and CDR2 YYREEE (reference sequence). In nucleotides, the CDR3 is TGTGCCAGCAGCTATTGGGTTCTAGCGGGGGGCCAGACCGGGGAGCTGTTTTTT. This translates into CASSYWVLAGGQTGELFF.

This sequence joins TRBV7-3 and TRBJ2-1; D perhaps matches TRBD2 (6 bases). The germline CDR1 and CDR2 sequences are SGHTA and FQGTGA. The length of the CDR3 is 15 residues. Trimming removed 5 bases at V and 4 bases at J, with 15 bases between. CDR3: CASSPGRSGYNEQFF. The CDR3, as DNA: TGTGCCAGCAGCCCCGGGAGATCAGGGTACAATGAGCAGTTCTTC.

CDR3 loop: CASGLRTGNTEAFF. For the CDR3, the DNA is TGTGCCAGCGGCTTACGGACGGGGAACACTGAAGCTTTCTTT. The chain uses TRBV6-1 and TRBJ1-1; no clear D gene. The V and J ends lost 8 bases and 1 base respectively, with 14 bases between them. The CDR3 consists of 14 residues. Germline CDR1 reads MNHNS; CDR2 reads SASEGT.

This chain connects TRBV21-1 to TRBJ1-2. TRBV21-1 constitutes a pseudogene. There are 14 residues in the CDR3. CDR3: CASSKERGDGGYTF. In nucleotides, the CDR3 is TGTGCCAGCAGCAAGGAGCGGGGCGATGGGGGCTACACCTTC.

The chain couples TRBV6-5 to TRBJ1-5, with no clear D. The CDR3 runs 14 residues. V lost 0 bases and J lost 7, with 10 bases in between. Germline-derived CDR1 and CDR2 are MNHEY and SVGAGI. The CDR3 spells CASSYSTARQPQHF. The CDR3 nucleotides read TGTGCCAGCAGTTACTCTACGGCCCGGCAGCCCCAGCATTTT.

The rearrangement links TRBV19 to TRBJ2-5; 7 positions match TRBD1. Germline-derived CDR1 and CDR2 are LNHDA and SQIVND (reference sequence). This CDR3 is 15 amino acids long. V was clipped by 6 bases and J by 2 bases; unmatched bases: 9. Here the CDR3 reads CASSLFDREQETQYF. The DNA for the CDR3 is TGTGCCAGTAGCCTCTTCGACAGGGAGCAAGAGACCCAGTACTTC.

The chain joins TRBV14 to TRBJ2-7; D may be TRBD1 (6 bases). The CDR3 contains 15 residues. The V gene's germline CDR1 is SGHDN and CDR2 FVKESK. Trimming took 1 base from V and 6 from J, leaving 16 bases between them. Here the CDR3 DNA reads TGTGCCAGCAGCCAAGGGCGGCAGGGGTTGTCCGAGCAGTACTTC. Translation: CASSQGRQGLSEQYF.

The CDR3 DNA reads as TGCGCCAGCAGCCAAGATAAGGGGCTCTATGGCTACACCTTC. Its protein is CASSQDKGLYGYTF. The chain links TRBV4-3 to TRBJ1-2; a possible D gene is TRBD1 (5 bases). Deletions cut 0 bases from V and 4 bases from J, with 9 bases between. There are 14 residues in the CDR3. The germline V gene encodes CDR1 LGHNA and CDR2 YSLEER.

This clone has a handful of counts. The chain recombines TRBV5-1 with TRBJ1-1, with D maybe TRBD1 (6 bases). The germline gives CDR1 SGHRS, CDR2 YFSETQ. The CDR3 contains 14 residues. V lost 4 bases and J lost 0, with 10 bases in between. As DNA, the CDR3 is TGCGCCAGCAGCAAGCGGACAGTGAACACTGAAGCTTTCTTT. As protein: CASSKRTVNTEAFF.

The V gene is TRBV5-8, the J gene TRBJ1-2; perhaps TRBD1 as D (5 bases). The germline CDR1 and CDR2 sequences are SGHTS and YDEGEE. Trimming took 0 bases from V and 2 from J, leaving 11 bases between them. This CDR3 is built from 15 residues. The CDR3 spells CASSLVGLLNYGYTF. The CDR3 DNA reads as TGTGCCAGCAGCTTGGTGGGACTCCTGAACTATGGCTACACCTTC.

V usage is TRBV5-1 and J usage is TRBJ1-3, with D perhaps TRBD1 (6 bases). CDR3 length: 13 residues. CDR1 SGHRS and CDR2 YFSETQ come from the germline V gene. V lost 4 bases to trimming and J lost 4 bases, with 9 bases between them. The CDR3 DNA is TGCGCCAGCAGCCGCGGACAGGGAAACACCATATATTTT. Protein sequence: CASSRGQGNTIYF.

The rearrangement uses TRBV5-8 and TRBJ1-3; D unclear. Germline CDR1 reads SGHTS; CDR2 reads YDEGEE. The CDR3 loop spans 14 amino acids. V dropped 4 bases and J dropped 4 bases, with 12 bases sitting between them. The CDR3 DNA follows: TGTGCCAGCAGCCTCCAGGCGGGGGGAAACACCATATATTTT. This translates into CASSLQAGGNTIYF.